This T cell receptor (beta chain) was sequenced for a study of cytomegalovirus exposure and HLA in healthy donors. Concerning this clone: What it binds is unknown.

PCR involved 60 Vbeta and 13 Jbeta primers. Sequencing used immunoSEQ multiplex PCR; TCRdb keeps in-frame clones, though not all of them. The sample has approximately 140,000 clones, around 74% seen once. Unrecorded immune exposure was likely among donors, who were nominally healthy when sampled. Overall study results and limits: Cytomegalovirus-associated status was assigned to more than 150 TCR beta chains. The majority of CMV-associated TCR beta chains were reported as apparently HLA-restricted in a later analysis. When the data were analyzed later, several of the most significant clusters appeared to be linked to common viral pathogens.

The V and J ends lost 6 bases and 0 bases, in that order; junction bases with no gene match: 15. CDR1 and CDR2 (germline): ENHRY, SYGVKD. CDR3 length equals 18 residues. V usage is TRBV10-3 and J usage is TRBJ2-3; 7 bases match TRBD2. This clonotype was obtained from a man aged 45-65 years in good health and CMV-seropositive. Sequencing was carried out using PBMCs. CDR3 bases: TGTGCCATCAGGCGGGTTGTGAGGGAGGGCAGTAGCACAGATACGCAGTATTTT. Protein product: CAIRRVVREGSSTDTQYF.